Listed below are T cell receptor beta chains from one sample, sequenced in a study of blood T cell repertoires in COVID-19. This table comes from immunoSEQ multiplex PCR, and its TCRdb copy is limited to in-frame clones, with some not included. This table has 200,000 to 250,000 clones, around 84% appearing once. What was sequenced was peripheral blood. The receptors shown here come from a man aged 25-40 years with active or convalescent COVID-19. CDR3s include the opening cysteine and the closing phenylalanine or tryptophan. A D gene is named only where the DNA matches it firmly. Only some rows state a clone size, as once, few, many or a class for expanded clones.

>TRBD1|TRBV28|NA|TRBJ1-2
TGTGCCAGCAGTTGGACAGGGGCGGGCTATGGCTACACCTTC
CASSWTGAGYGYTF
>TRBD2|TRBV5-4|NA|TRBJ2-1
TGTGCCAGCAGCTTTACGGCTAGCGGGAGTTACAATGAGCAGTTCTTC
CASSFTASGSYNEQFF
>TRBD2|TRBV27|NA|TRBJ2-1
TGTGCCAGCAGCGGGGGGGGTTGGAATGAGCAGTTCTTC
CASSGGGWNEQFF
>NA|TRBV18|NA|TRBJ1-3
TGTGCCAGCTCACCACCGGTGGCCTCTGGAAACACCATATATTTT
CASSPPVASGNTIYF
>NA|TRBV3-1/TRBV3-2|NA|TRBJ1-1
TGTGCCAGCAGCTCTGACGCGGGGTGGATGGCGAACACTGAAGCTTTCTTT
CASSSDAGWMANTEAFF
>NA|TRBV12-3/TRBV12-4|NA|TRBJ1-5
TGTGCCAGCAGCTGGACTCGTCTCCAGCCCCAGCATTTT
CASSWTRLQPQHF
>TRBD2|TRBV27|NA|TRBJ2-3
TGTGCCAGCAGCTCCCACGCTAGCGGGAGTCCAGATACGCAGTATTTT
CASSSHASGSPDTQYF
>NA|TRBV5-1|NA|TRBJ2-2
TGCGCCAGCAGCTCCGGACAGATGGGCGGGGAGCTGTTTTTT
CASSSGQMGGELFF
>NA|TRBV5-1|NA|TRBJ1-3
TGCGCCAGCAGCTTGACACCCTATGGAGGCGCGGCGAGCTCTGGAAACACCATATATTTT
CASSLTPYGGAASSGNTIYF
>TRBD2|TRBV11-2|NA|TRBJ2-5
TGTGCCAGCAGCTTAGGGGGCTGGGGGGGGACCCAGTACTTC
CASSLGGWGGTQYF
>NA|TRBV7-2|NA|TRBJ1-4
TGTGCCAGCAGCCCGTTTTCGAGTACTGAAAAACTGTTTTTT
CASSPFSSTEKLFF
>NA|TRBV7-6|NA|TRBJ1-5
TGTGCCAGCAGCCCCACCTTGGGAGGGACCGTAGCCCAGCATTTT
CASSPTLGGTVAQHF
>TRBD1|TRBV7-2|NA|TRBJ1-1
TGTGCCAGCAGCCTAACGACAGGGGGCACTGAAGCTTTCTTT
CASSLTTGGTEAFF
>TRBD2|TRBV19|NA|TRBJ2-1
TGTGCCAGTAGTGGGGCTAGCGGAAACAATGAGCAGTTCTTC
CASSGASGNNEQFF
>NA|TRBV9|NA|TRBJ2-3
TGTGCCAGCAGCGTACGCGCACCCTATCGGGGCACAGATACGCAGTATTTT
CASSVRAPYRGTDTQYF
>NA|TRBV28|NA|TRBJ1-5
TGTGCCAGTTCCACGGGACATCGAAATCAGCCCCAGCATTTT
CASSTGHRNQPQHF
>NA|TRBV5-4|NA|TRBJ1-2
TGTGCCAGCAGCTTGTCGGCAGGGAAGGGCTACACCTTC
CASSLSAGKGYTF
>NA|TRBV6-5|NA|TRBJ1-3
TGTGCCAGCAGTTACTCGCCAGGCCAAGGAAACACCATATATTTT
CASSYSPGQGNTIYF
>TRBD1|TRBV10-3|NA|TRBJ2-3
TGTGCCATCAGGCGACAGGGGGACACAGATACGCAGTATTTT
CAIRRQGDTDTQYF
>NA|TRBV6-5|NA|TRBJ1-1
TGTGCCAGCAGCCGGTTGAACACTGAAGCTTTCTTT
CASSRLNTEAFF
>NA|TRBV18|NA|TRBJ2-6
TGTGCCAGCTTACCCAATCCGGGAACACGCCACTCTGGGGCCAACGTCCTGACTTTC
CASLPNPGTRHSGANVLTF
>NA|TRBV2|NA|TRBJ2-5
TGTGCCAGCAAAGCGACAGGATGGGAGACCCAGTACTTC
CASKATGWETQYF
>NA|TRBV28|NA|TRBJ1-5
TGTGCCAGCAGTTCCTATTCGGGGGGCAATCAGCCCCAGCATTTT
CASSSYSGGNQPQHF
>TRBD2|TRBV19|NA|TRBJ2-1
TGTGCCAGTAGTATAGGGGCTAGCGGGGGGGCCAGATACAATGAGCAGTTCTTC
CASSIGASGGARYNEQFF
>NA|TRBV28|NA|TRBJ2-7
TGTGCCAGCAGCCAGACAGACCCAACCTACGAGCAGTACTTC
CASSQTDPTYEQYF
>TRBD1|TRBV2|NA|TRBJ1-4
TGTGCCAGCAGTGAAAGGCAGGGGGTGCGAGAAAAACTGTTTTTT
CASSERQGVREKLFF
>NA|TRBV5-1|NA|TRBJ1-1
TGCGCCAGCACCCCCGGAGGCAGACCTGAAGCTTTCTTT
CASTPGGRPEAFF
>NA|TRBV4-3|once|TRBJ2-1
TGCGCCAGCAGCCAAGAGGAAGGAAAGAGGTCCTACAATGAGCAGTTCTTC
CASSQEEGKRSYNEQFF
>NA|TRBV28|few|TRBJ1-5
TGTGCCAGCAGACCGACAGGTTATAGCAATCAGCCCCAGCATTTT
CASRPTGYSNQPQHF
>TRBD2|TRBV29-1|once|TRBJ2-5
TGCAGCGCGGGGACTAGCGGGAGGCTGTGGGAGACCCAGTACTTC
CSAGTSGRLWETQYF
>NA|TRBV18|NA|TRBJ2-3
TGTGCCAGCTCACTCACTAGCACAGATACGCAGTATTTT
CASSLTSTDTQYF
>NA|TRBV9|once|TRBJ1-3
TGTGCCAGCAGCGTAGAAGCGGTCTCTGGAAACACCATATATTTT
CASSVEAVSGNTIYF
>TRBD1|TRBV24-1|NA|TRBJ2-2
TGTGCCACTCAGGGGGCGAACACCGGGGAGCTGTTTTTT
CATQGANTGELFF
>NA|TRBV30|once|TRBJ1-1
TGTGCCTGGAGTGTCGGCAGGACTGAAGCTTTCTTT
CAWSVGRTEAFF
>TRBD1|TRBV18|few|TRBJ1-1
TGTGCCAGCTCACGAACAGGGGACACTGAAGCTTTCTTT
CASSRTGDTEAFF
>NA|TRBV6-4|NA|TRBJ2-3
TGTGCCAGCAGCCTAATCCAGGGTGTGGTTGGGACAGATACGCAGTATTTT
CASSLIQGVVGTDTQYF
>NA|TRBV5-1|NA|TRBJ1-1
TGCGCCAGCAGCTTAGGGGGAGAGAAGAACACTGAAGCTTTCTTT
CASSLGGEKNTEAFF
>TRBD2|TRBV5-4|NA|TRBJ2-3
TGTGCCAGCAGCTTGAGCGGGGGCCCGAGCACAGATACGCAGTATTTT
CASSLSGGPSTDTQYF
>TRBD2|TRBV18|few|TRBJ2-3
TGTGCCAGCTCACCCGCCGGGGGGGCGTTAACTGATACGCAGTATTTT
CASSPAGGALTDTQYF
>NA|TRBV30|NA|TRBJ1-1
TGTGCCTGGAGGCCGGGTCAGTTCACTGAAGCTTTCTTT
CAWRPGQFTEAFF
>TRBD2|TRBV18|NA|TRBJ2-7
TGTGCCAGCTCACCATATGACATTAGCGGGGCCGACTCCTACGAGCAGTACTTC
CASSPYDISGADSYEQYF
>TRBD2|TRBV7-2|NA|TRBJ2-3
TGTGCCAGCAGCTTAGCCCCCTGGACTAGCGGGGGATCAGATACGCAGTATTTT
CASSLAPWTSGGSDTQYF
>NA|TRBV4-1|few|TRBJ2-7
TGCGCCAGCAGCCAAGGCGTCGAGCAGTACTTC
CASSQGVEQYF
>TRBD1|TRBV4-3|once|TRBJ2-5
TGCGCCAGCAGCCCCGGCACAGGGGGTGGGGATCAAGAGACCCAGTACTTC
CASSPGTGGGDQETQYF
>TRBD1|TRBV10-3|NA|TRBJ1-5
TGTGCCATCAGTGATGCAGGGGGGCATCAGCCCCAGCATTTT
CAISDAGGHQPQHF
>TRBD2|TRBV28|NA|TRBJ2-1
TGTGCCAGCAGTTCCCCCCCTAGCGGGCCCTCCTACAATGAGCAGTTCTTC
CASSSPPSGPSYNEQFF
>TRBD2|TRBV30|NA|TRBJ2-1
TGTGCCTGGAGGGGGGCGGGACTAGCGGGAGGTGAGCAGTTCTTC
CAWRGAGLAGGEQFF
>TRBD1|TRBV18|NA|TRBJ2-7
TGTGCCAGCTCGCCGGGACAGGGGGACGAGCAGTACTTC
CASSPGQGDEQYF
>TRBD2|TRBV25-1|NA|TRBJ2-2
TGTGCCAGCAGTGCCCTGGGACTAGCGCCCGGGGAGCTGTTTTTT
CASSALGLAPGELFF
>TRBD1|TRBV7-9|once|TRBJ2-5
TGTGCCAGCAGTCCAGGGGGTTTTGAGACCCAGTACTTC
CASSPGGFETQYF
>TRBD2|TRBV4-3|once|TRBJ2-1
TGCGCCAGCAGCCAAGATCGAGGGACTAGCGGGAGGAATGAGCAGTTCTTC
CASSQDRGTSGRNEQFF